Listed below are T cell receptor beta chains from one sample, sequenced in a study of blood T cells in healthy people across ages. One entry per CDR3 protein, called by TCRdb with MiXCR from the 5' RACE reads. The sample consists of 1 million to 1.2 million distinct CDR3 sequences, 35% to 40% of them appearing once. The sequenced material came from blood. The receptors here all came from a man aged 18 to 29 in good health. The CDR3 runs from the conserved cysteine through the conserved F or W. The D gene is left open where the match is weak. Clone size is given for some rows only: seen once, a few or many times, or a class if the clone is expanded.

v_call	d_call	j_call	clone_size	cdr3_aa	cdr3_nt
TRBV6-6	TRBD2	TRBJ2-7	NA	CASSYRGGGTYNEQYF	TGTGCCAGCAGTTACAGGGGCGGGGGAACCTACAATGAGCAGTACTTC
TRBV4-3	NA	TRBJ1-5	few	CASSQIVTGNQPQHF	TGCGCCAGCAGCCAAATCGTTACAGGCAATCAGCCCCAGCATTTT
TRBV20-1	TRBD2	TRBJ2-1	many	CSARAGENGDEQFF	TGCAGTGCCAGAGCGGGGGAAAACGGTGATGAGCAGTTCTTC
TRBV7-8	NA	TRBJ2-5	few	CASSLGLRQETQYF	TGTGCCAGCAGCTTAGGACTGCGGCAAGAGACCCAGTACTTC
TRBV27	TRBD2	TRBJ2-3	NA	CASSVSRRGKDTQYF	TGTGCCAGCAGTGTATCTAGGCGGGGGAAGGATACGCAGTATTTT
TRBV20-1	NA	TRBJ1-2	NA	CSARDPPALLQRYTF	TGCAGTGCTAGAGATCCCCCAGCCTTGCTTCAGCGCTACACCTTC
TRBV2	NA	TRBJ2-2	NA	CAGEDSFNTGELFF	TGTGCCGGGGAGGACAGCTTTAACACCGGGGAGCTGTTTTTT
TRBV29-1	TRBD1	TRBJ2-2	NA	CSVRTGYNTGELFF	TGCAGCGTGCGGACAGGGTATAACACCGGGGAGCTGTTTTTT
TRBV4-3	NA	TRBJ1-2	many	CASSQDLLYGYTF	TGCGCCAGCAGCCAAGATCTCCTCTATGGCTACACCTTC
TRBV6-5	TRBD1	TRBJ1-1	few	CASSYRTGAMNTEAFF	TGTGCCAGCAGTTACCGGACAGGCGCCATGAACACTGAAGCTTTCTTT
TRBV3-1	TRBD1	TRBJ1-2	NA	CASSQDRGRLFGGYTF	TGTGCCAGCAGCCAGGACAGGGGGCGCCTTTTCGGTGGCTACACCTTC
TRBV20-1	NA	TRBJ2-1	few	CSAPVTREQFF	TGCAGTGCTCCGGTGACTAGAGAGCAGTTCTTC
TRBV24-1	TRBD1	TRBJ2-2	NA	CATRQGSGELFF	TGTGCCACCAGACAGGGGTCCGGGGAGCTGTTTTTT
TRBV3-1	NA	TRBJ2-2	NA	CASSQEVEAGELFF	TGTGCCAGCAGCCAAGAGGTGGAGGCCGGGGAGCTGTTTTTT
TRBV4-2	TRBD1	TRBJ2-5	NA	CASSQRDSQGSQETQYF	TGTGCCAGCAGCCAACGGGACAGCCAAGGGTCCCAAGAGACCCAGTACTTC
TRBV20-1	NA	TRBJ1-5	few	CSARGVGQPQHF	TGCAGTGCTAGGGGTGTAGGTCAGCCCCAGCATTTT
TRBV10-3	NA	TRBJ2-3	many	CAISPRGTDTQYF	TGTGCCATCAGCCCTCGCGGGACAGATACGCAGTATTTT
TRBV12-3/TRBV12-4	TRBD1	TRBJ2-5	once	CAGSYRGHETQYF	TGTGCCGGCAGTTACAGGGGGCACGAGACCCAGTACTTC
TRBV7-2	TRBD1	TRBJ1-5	NA	CASSIPGQGGNQPQHF	TGTGCCAGCAGCATACCGGGACAGGGTGGGAATCAGCCCCAGCATTTT
TRBV6-2/TRBV6-3	NA	TRBJ2-3	many	CASSYVLYQITTDTQYF	TGTGCCAGCAGTTATGTTCTGTACCAGATTACCACAGATACGCAGTATTTT
TRBV28	NA	TRBJ2-5	many	CASSLSSGYQETQYF	TGTGCCAGCAGTTTGTCCTCGGGGTACCAAGAGACCCAGTACTTC
TRBV12-3/TRBV12-4	NA	TRBJ1-5	few	CASSLDRNSNQPQHF	TGTGCCAGCAGTTTAGACAGGAATAGCAATCAGCCCCAGCATTTT
TRBV12-3/TRBV12-4	NA	TRBJ1-2	NA	CASSFLGVTNYGYTF	TGTGCCAGCAGTTTTCTAGGGGTGACGAACTATGGCTACACCTTC
TRBV10-3	NA	TRBJ2-1	NA	CAIRPNSYEQFF	TGTGCCATCAGACCAAACTCCTACGAGCAGTTCTTC
TRBV27	TRBD1	TRBJ2-3	NA	CASSFLKGQGSTDTQYF	TGTGCCAGCAGTTTTTTAAAGGGACAGGGGTCCACAGATACGCAGTATTTT
TRBV12-3/TRBV12-4	NA	TRBJ2-5	few	CASSTNHRVKKAQYF	TGTGCCAGCAGCACCAACCACAGGGTTAAGAAGGCCCAGTACTTC
TRBV5-5	NA	TRBJ1-2	NA	CASSRPQANYGYTF	TGTGCCAGCAGCCGTCCGCAAGCTAACTATGGCTACACCTTC
TRBV20-1	NA	TRBJ2-1	many	CSASGAYNEQFF	TGCAGTGCCTCCGGAGCTTACAATGAGCAGTTCTTC
TRBV20-1	TRBD1	TRBJ2-3	few	CSARDSQGQGTDTQYF	TGCAGTGCTAGAGATTCACAGGGGCAGGGGACAGATACGCAGTATTTT
TRBV20-1	NA	TRBJ2-2	few	CSARDLTGATGELFF	TGCAGTGCTAGAGATCTCACAGGAGCCACCGGGGAGCTGTTTTTT
TRBV5-1	NA	TRBJ2-1	NA	CASSWSSGNNEQFF	TGCGCCAGCAGCTGGAGTAGCGGTAACAATGAGCAGTTCTTC
TRBV9	TRBD2	TRBJ2-1	few	CASSVGGSGGYNEQFF	TGTGCCAGCAGCGTAGGGGGAAGCGGGGGATACAATGAGCAGTTCTTC
TRBV7-9	NA	TRBJ2-7	NA	CASSLVQARPYEQYF	TGTGCCAGCAGCTTAGTACAGGCGCGGCCCTACGAGCAGTACTTC
TRBV12-3/TRBV12-4	NA	TRBJ2-1	NA	CASSLNPLASAYNEQFF	TGTGCCAGCAGTTTAAATCCACTAGCTAGCGCCTACAATGAGCAGTTCTTC
TRBV2	NA	TRBJ2-3	NA	CASSEPPRADTQYF	TGTGCCAGCAGTGAACCGCCCAGGGCAGATACGCAGTATTTT
TRBV6-6	NA	TRBJ1-4	NA	CASSPGSHKKLFF	TGTGCCAGCAGTCCCGGGAGTCACAAAAAACTGTTTTTT
TRBV2	TRBD1	TRBJ1-1	few	CARRKTGLSDTEAFF	TGTGCCAGGAGAAAGACAGGGCTGTCGGACACTGAAGCTTTCTTT
TRBV7-2	NA	TRBJ2-3	NA	CASSLAWVSSTDTRYF	TGTGCCAGCAGCTTAGCCTGGGTTTCCAGCACAGATACGCGGTATTTT
TRBV15	TRBD1	TRBJ1-1	NA	CATTTNRGSRTEAFF	TGTGCCACCACCACTAACAGGGGGTCGAGAACTGAAGCTTTCTTT
TRBV7-3	NA	TRBJ1-2	many	CASSLSGTSWDGYTF	TGTGCCAGCAGCTTATCGGGTACCTCTTGGGATGGCTACACCTTC
TRBV6-2/TRBV6-3	NA	TRBJ2-5	few	CASSYSFPSRDNEQYF	TGTGCCAGCAGTTACTCGTTTCCCTCCAGAGACAATGAGCAGTACTTC
TRBV4-2	TRBD1	TRBJ2-3	NA	CASSQTGQGRPDTQYF	TGTGCCAGCAGCCAAACCGGACAGGGCCGACCAGATACGCAGTATTTT
TRBV9	NA	TRBJ2-3	NA	CASSDPVSTDTQYF	TGTGCCAGCAGCGACCCTGTGAGCACAGATACGCAGTATTTT
TRBV10-3	NA	TRBJ1-5	NA	CAISGGVDQPQHF	TGTGCCATCAGTGGTGGGGTCGATCAGCCCCAGCATTTT
TRBV5-1	TRBD1	TRBJ2-5	NA	CASSLGTGVPETQYF	TGCGCCAGCAGCTTGGGGACAGGGGTTCCAGAGACCCAGTACTTC
TRBV12-3/TRBV12-4	NA	TRBJ1-2	NA	CASSFSARYGYTF	TGTGCCAGCAGTTTCTCGGCTAGATATGGCTACACCTTC
TRBV20-1	NA	TRBJ1-2	few	CSAFTRGIYGYTF	TGCAGTGCTTTTACGAGGGGGATCTATGGCTACACCTTC
TRBV7-8	TRBD2	TRBJ2-1	many	CASSLSGVYNEQFF	TGTGCCAGCAGCTTGAGCGGGGTTTACAATGAGCAGTTCTTC
TRBV9	NA	TRBJ1-4	NA	CASSVEVRGGEKLFF	TGTGCCAGCAGCGTAGAGGTCAGGGGAGGTGAAAAACTGTTTTTT
TRBV11-1	NA	TRBJ2-7	few	CASSQGRFDEQYF	TGTGCCAGCAGCCAAGGACGGTTCGACGAGCAGTACTTC
TRBV6-2/TRBV6-3	NA	TRBJ2-5	NA	CASTEKETQYF	TGTGCCAGCACCGAAAAAGAGACCCAGTACTTC